The 18 T cell receptor beta chains reported below all come from one sample, sequenced in a study of Graves' ophthalmopathy and Graves' hyperthyroidism. From RNA, the CDR3 regions of TCR beta chains were amplified and sequenced. RT-PCR was first run with HTBI primers, then multiplex PCR in a second round. TCRdb reprocessed the multiplex PCR reads with MiXCR, giving one entry per CDR3 protein. The sample lists hundreds of thousands of distinct CDR3 sequences, more than 20% seen once, with under 3.5% in the top ten. Sequencing input: peripheral blood. These TCRs come from a woman between 18 and 30 years old with stable Graves' hyperthyroidism.

This clonotype appeared many times. The DNA for the CDR3 is TGTGCCAGCAGCCCTACGCCGGGACTAGCGGGTTTTGTACCAAGGCAAGAGACCCAGTACTTC. Translating gives CASSPTPGLAGFVPRQETQYF. This chain joins TRBV28 and TRBJ2-5; TRBD2 agrees at 12 bases. This CDR3 has 21 residues. Trimming took 6 bases from V and 2 from J; bases not matched to a gene: 22. CDR1 and CDR2 (germline): MDHEN, SYDVKM.

This clonotype was observed many times. The rearrangement links TRBV19 to TRBJ2-6; D may correspond to TRBD1 or TRBD2 (5 bases each). CDR1 is LNHDA, CDR2 SQIVND, per germline (reference sequence). V was cut by 5 bases and J by 1 base, with 9 bases left in between. The CDR3 runs 15 residues. CDR3 in DNA: TGTGCCAGTAGTGTCGAGGGGTCTGGGGCCAACGTCCTGACTTTC. Translated, it gives CASSVEGSGANVLTF.

This clonotype was observed a handful of times. This sequence joins TRBV30 and TRBJ2-4; the match to TRBD1 covers 7 bases. CDR1 is GTSNPN and CDR2 is SVGIG in the germline V gene (reference sequence). J gave up 0 bases and V 1 base, and 3 bases lay outside the gene matches. There are 15 residues in the CDR3. Here the CDR3 reads CAWSGDRIAKNIQYF. CDR3 bases: TGTGCCTGGAGTGGGGACAGAATAGCCAAAAACATTCAGTACTTC.

The chain recombines TRBV28 with TRBJ2-2; 7 nucleotides line up with TRBD1. There are 14 residues in the CDR3. Looked up from germline, CDR1 is MDHEN and CDR2 is SYDVKM. Trimming cost V 5 bases and J 9 bases; bases outside gene matches: 9. The CDR3, as DNA: TGTGCCAGCAGTCCACTAGGGACAGTCAGGGAGCTGTTTTTT. Its translation is CASSPLGTVRELFF.

DNA for the CDR3: TGCAGCGTGGACTATGGGCTTGGGGGCTACACCTTC. It is translated as CSVDYGLGGYTF. The rearrangement joins TRBV29-1 to TRBJ1-2; D is unresolved. The germline V gene has CDR1 SQVTM and CDR2 ANQGSEA. Trimming removed 6 bases from V and 8 bases from J, with 16 bases in between. The CDR3 is 12 residues long. The entire variable domain, with the rest obtained from reference TRBV29-1 and TRBJ1-2, is as follows: SAVISQKPSRDICQRGTSLTIQCQVDSQVTMMFWYRQQPGQSLTLIATANQGSEATYESGFVIDKFPISRPNLTFSTLTVSNMSPEDSSIYLCSVDYGLGGYTFGSGTRLTVV.

This clonotype was seen at least ten times. This chain links TRBV28 with TRBJ2-7, with 14 bases identical to TRBD2. J lost 1 base, V lost 4 bases, and 6 bases had no gene match. CDR1 and CDR2 from the germline V gene are MDHEN and SYDVKM. The CDR3 runs to 17 residues. CDR3 residues: CASSWRLAGGPSYEQYF. The CDR3 nucleotides read TGTGCCAGCAGTTGGAGACTAGCGGGAGGGCCATCCTACGAGCAGTACTTC.

Details on this clonotype: This sequence may be a read error, since a much larger clone differs from it by one base. This chain links TRBV6-1 with TRBJ2-5; D call uncertain. The CDR3 runs to 12 residues. Germline CDR1 is MNHNS and CDR2 is SASEGT. Trimming shortened V by 10 bases and J by 8 bases, and 17 bases separated the two germline ends. DNA of the CDR3: TGTGCCACTTCCCCCCGCGGAGATACCCAGTACTTC. Its translation: CATSPRGDTQYF.

This clonotype showed up many times. The V gene is TRBV10-1, the J gene TRBJ2-7; 7 nucleotides match TRBD2. The CDR3 extends over 14 amino acids. The V gene end was trimmed by 2 bases and the J gene end by 7 bases; junction bases not matched to a gene: 8. Germline V gene lookup returns CDR1 WNHNN and CDR2 SYGVQD (reference sequence). The CDR3 here is CASSESFLGGEQYF. The DNA for the CDR3 is TGCGCCAGCAGTGAGAGTTTTTTGGGAGGGGAGCAGTACTTC.

As for this clonotype: Since a much larger clone is just one base distant, this may be a read error. V usage is TRBV30 and J usage is TRBJ1-3; no clear D gene. CDR1 and CDR2 (germline): GTSNPN, SVGIG (reference sequence). With 4 bases removed from V and 3 bases from J, the gap between germline ends came to 10 bases. The CDR3 consists of 13 residues. The CDR3 reads CAWILGSGNTIYF. The CDR3 DNA sequence: TGTGCCTGGATCCTGGGGAGTGGAAACACCATATATTTT.

The CDR3 reads CASSLDLVRWRSGPRETQYF. CDR3 in DNA: TGTGCCAGCAGCTTAGATCTTGTGCGGTGGCGTAGCGGACCTCGGGAGACCCAGTACTTC. V gene TRBV11-2 combines with J gene TRBJ2-5; D might be TRBD2 (6 bases). The germline V and J ends were trimmed by 0 bases and 5 bases, with 28 bases remaining between them. The CDR3 has 20 residues. Germline V CDR1 and CDR2: SGHAT, FQNNGV.

This clonotype was seen repeatedly, ten times or more. A read error may explain this, as a much larger clone is one base away. The chain is built from TRBV11-2 and TRBJ2-7; 9 bases are a match to TRBD2. The CDR3 is made up of 16 amino acids. Looked up from germline, CDR1 is SGHAT and CDR2 is FQNNGV. The DNA of the CDR3 is TGTGCCGGCAGCGGACTAAGTAGCGGGAGTGCATACGAGCAGTACTTC. Amino acid sequence: CAGSGLSSGSAYEQYF.

This clonotype came up many times. The chain recombines TRBV6-5 with TRBJ2-2; 11 positions agree with TRBD2. CDR1 and CDR2 from the germline V gene are MNHEY and SVGAGI. This CDR3 is 14 amino acids long. Trimming at V came to 6 bases and at J to 10 bases, leaving 7 bases not matched to a gene. In DNA, the CDR3 is TGTGCCAGCAGGAGTCTAGCGGGAGGATTGGAGCTGTTTTTT. Its protein product is CASRSLAGGLELFF.

This clonotype was picked up many times. The chain joins TRBV20-1 to TRBJ2-6; D is unclear. The CDR3 spans 18 residues. Germline CDR1 and CDR2: DFQATT and SNEGSKA (reference sequence). V was shortened by 4 bases and J by 2 bases, with 21 bases between the two germline ends. The CDR3 sequence is CSAITSPILGTGANVLTF. As DNA, the CDR3 is TGCAGTGCTATTACTTCTCCCATTTTAGGTACTGGGGCCAACGTCCTGACTTTC.

This clonotype was found many times. The genes are TRBV6-1 and TRBJ1-2; D call uncertain. Germline V gene sequence: CDR1 MNHNS, CDR2 SASEGT. V dropped 8 bases and J dropped 7 bases, with 14 bases sitting between them. The length of the CDR3 is 12 residues. In nucleotides, the CDR3 is TGTGCCAGCCTGGCGGGTCCGGGTGGCTACACCTTC. It yields the protein CASLAGPGGYTF.

This clonotype was detected a few times. This may be a read error: a much more frequent sequence differs by one nucleotide. The chain has TRBV6-4 and TRBJ1-1, with 7 bases that match TRBD1. Per germline, CDR1 MRHNA and CDR2 SNTAGT. The CDR3 consists of 14 residues. J lost 1 base, V lost 6 bases, and 5 bases had no gene match. The CDR3 loop reads CASRHDRANTEAFF. The CDR3 nucleotides read TGTGCCAGCAGACACGACAGGGCGAACACTGAAGCTTTCTTT.

This clonotype has ten or more counts. V usage is TRBV18 and J usage is TRBJ1-2; possibly TRBD1 for D (5 bases). The CDR3 totals 14 residues. Trimming shortened V by 2 bases and J by 4 bases, and 11 bases separated the two germline ends. Per the germline V gene, CDR1 is KGHSH and CDR2 is LQKENI. The CDR3 nucleotides read TGTGCCAGCTCACCAGAGATGACAGCCTATGGCTACACCTTC. Its translation: CASSPEMTAYGYTF.

The chain recombines TRBV12-3 or TRBV12-4 with TRBJ1-1; D is unresolved. V was trimmed by 5 bases and J by 4 bases, leaving 23 bases between them. The CDR3 has 17 amino acids. The CDR3 region is CASSPKFRGMVGTEAFF. In DNA form, the CDR3 reads TGTGCCAGCAGTCCAAAATTTAGAGGGATGGTGGGCACTGAAGCTTTCTTT.

This clonotype occurred many times. V gene TRBV7-8 combines with J gene TRBJ2-7; 7 bases are shared with TRBD2. With 3 bases clipped from V and 2 bases from J, the junction kept 4 bases outside the gene matches. Germline-derived CDR1 and CDR2 are SGHVS and FQNEAQ. This CDR3 comprises 14 residues. The CDR3 region has the DNA TGTGCCAGCAGCTTCCGCGGGAGTACCTACGAGCAGTACTTC. Protein product: CASSFRGSTYEQYF.